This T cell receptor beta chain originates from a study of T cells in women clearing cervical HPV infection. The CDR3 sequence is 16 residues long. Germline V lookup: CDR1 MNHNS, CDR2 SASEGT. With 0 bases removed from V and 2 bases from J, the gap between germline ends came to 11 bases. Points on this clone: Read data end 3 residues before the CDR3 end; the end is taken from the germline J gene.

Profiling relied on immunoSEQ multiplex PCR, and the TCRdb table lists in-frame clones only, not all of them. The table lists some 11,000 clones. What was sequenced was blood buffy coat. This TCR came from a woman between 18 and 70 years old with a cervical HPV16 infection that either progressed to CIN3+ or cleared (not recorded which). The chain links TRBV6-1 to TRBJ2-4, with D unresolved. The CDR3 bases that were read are TGTGCCAGCAGTGAAGCATTCGGGTCCCCCAAAAACATT. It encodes CASSEAFGSPKNI. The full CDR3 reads CASSEAFGSPKNIQYF.